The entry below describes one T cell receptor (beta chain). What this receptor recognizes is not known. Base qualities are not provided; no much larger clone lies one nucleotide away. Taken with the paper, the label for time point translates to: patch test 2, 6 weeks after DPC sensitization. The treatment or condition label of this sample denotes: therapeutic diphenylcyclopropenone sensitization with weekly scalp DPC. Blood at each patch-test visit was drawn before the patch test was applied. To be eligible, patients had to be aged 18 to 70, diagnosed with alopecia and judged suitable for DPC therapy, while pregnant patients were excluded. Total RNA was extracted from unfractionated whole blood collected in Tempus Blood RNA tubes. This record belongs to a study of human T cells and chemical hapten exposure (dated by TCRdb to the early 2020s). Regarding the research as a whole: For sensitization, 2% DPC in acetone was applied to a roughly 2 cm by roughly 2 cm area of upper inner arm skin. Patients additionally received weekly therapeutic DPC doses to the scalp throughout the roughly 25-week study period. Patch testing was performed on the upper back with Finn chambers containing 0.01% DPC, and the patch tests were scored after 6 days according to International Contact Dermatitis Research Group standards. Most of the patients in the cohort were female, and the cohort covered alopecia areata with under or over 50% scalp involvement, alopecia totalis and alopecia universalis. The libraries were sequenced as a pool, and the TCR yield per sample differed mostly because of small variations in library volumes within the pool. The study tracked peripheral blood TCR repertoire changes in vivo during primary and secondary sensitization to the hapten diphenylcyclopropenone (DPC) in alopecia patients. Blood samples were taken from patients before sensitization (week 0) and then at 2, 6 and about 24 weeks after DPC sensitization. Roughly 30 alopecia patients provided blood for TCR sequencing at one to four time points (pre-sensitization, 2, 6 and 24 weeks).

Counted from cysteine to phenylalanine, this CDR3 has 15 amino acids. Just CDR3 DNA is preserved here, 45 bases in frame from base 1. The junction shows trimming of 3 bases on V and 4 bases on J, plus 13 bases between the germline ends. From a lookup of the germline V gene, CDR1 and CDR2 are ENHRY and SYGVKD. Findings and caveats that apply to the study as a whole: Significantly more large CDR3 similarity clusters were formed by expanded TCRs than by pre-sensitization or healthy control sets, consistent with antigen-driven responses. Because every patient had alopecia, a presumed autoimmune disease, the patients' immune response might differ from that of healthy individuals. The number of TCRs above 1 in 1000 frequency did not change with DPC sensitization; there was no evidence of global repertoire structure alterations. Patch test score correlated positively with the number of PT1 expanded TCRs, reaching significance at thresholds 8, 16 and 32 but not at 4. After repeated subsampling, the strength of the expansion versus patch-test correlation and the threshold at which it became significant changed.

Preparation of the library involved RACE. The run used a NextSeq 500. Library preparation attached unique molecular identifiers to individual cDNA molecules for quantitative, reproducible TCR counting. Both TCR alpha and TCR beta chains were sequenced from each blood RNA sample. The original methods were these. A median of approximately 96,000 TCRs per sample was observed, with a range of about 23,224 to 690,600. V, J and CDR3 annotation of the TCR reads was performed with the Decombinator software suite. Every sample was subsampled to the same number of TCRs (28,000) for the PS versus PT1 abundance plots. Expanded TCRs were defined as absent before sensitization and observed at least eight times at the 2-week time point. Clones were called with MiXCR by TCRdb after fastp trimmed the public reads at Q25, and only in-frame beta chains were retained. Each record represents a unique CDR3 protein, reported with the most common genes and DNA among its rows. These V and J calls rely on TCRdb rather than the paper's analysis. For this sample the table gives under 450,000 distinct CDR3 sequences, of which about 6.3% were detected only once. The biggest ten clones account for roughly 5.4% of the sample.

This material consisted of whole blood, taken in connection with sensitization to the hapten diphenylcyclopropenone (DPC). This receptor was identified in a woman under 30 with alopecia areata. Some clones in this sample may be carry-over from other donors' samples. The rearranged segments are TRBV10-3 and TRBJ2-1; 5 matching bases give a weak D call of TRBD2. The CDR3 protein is CAISDNRGKYNEQFF. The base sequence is TGTGCCATCAGTGATAACCGGGGAAAGTACAATGAGCAGTTCTTC.